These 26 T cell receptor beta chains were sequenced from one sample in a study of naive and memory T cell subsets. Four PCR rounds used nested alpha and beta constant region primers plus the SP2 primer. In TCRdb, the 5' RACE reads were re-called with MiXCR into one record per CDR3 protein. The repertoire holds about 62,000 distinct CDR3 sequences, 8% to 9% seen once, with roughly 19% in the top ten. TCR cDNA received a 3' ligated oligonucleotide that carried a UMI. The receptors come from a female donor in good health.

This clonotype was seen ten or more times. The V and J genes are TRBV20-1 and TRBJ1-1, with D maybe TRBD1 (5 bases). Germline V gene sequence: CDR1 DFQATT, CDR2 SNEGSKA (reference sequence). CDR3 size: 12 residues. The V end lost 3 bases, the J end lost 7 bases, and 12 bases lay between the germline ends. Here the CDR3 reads CSASEGRNEAFF. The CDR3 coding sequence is TGCAGTGCTAGTGAGGGGAGGAATGAAGCTTTCTTT.

CDR3 nucleotides: TGCAGCGTCCTCCAAAAACAGGGGAGACACACAGATACGCAGTATTTT. Residues: CSVLQKQGRHTDTQYF. The J gene is TRBJ2-3, the V gene TRBV29-1, with 7 positions matching TRBD1. Germline trimming cut 6 bases from V and 2 bases from J; bases unmatched to any gene: 14. The CDR3 runs to 16 residues. Germline loops: CDR1 SQVTM, CDR2 ANQGSEA.

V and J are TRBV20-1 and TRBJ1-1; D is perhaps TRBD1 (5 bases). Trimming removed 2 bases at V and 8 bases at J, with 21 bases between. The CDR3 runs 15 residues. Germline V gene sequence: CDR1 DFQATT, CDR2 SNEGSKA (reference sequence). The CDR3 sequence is CSARTGPTGIPEAFF. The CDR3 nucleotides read TGCAGTGCTAGAACGGGTCCTACAGGAATTCCGGAAGCTTTCTTT.

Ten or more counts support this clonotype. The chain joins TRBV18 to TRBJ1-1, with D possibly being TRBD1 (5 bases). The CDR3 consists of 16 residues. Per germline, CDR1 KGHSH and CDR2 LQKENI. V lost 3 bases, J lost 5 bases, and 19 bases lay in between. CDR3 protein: CASSPPQGGRWTEAFF. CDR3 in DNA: TGTGCCAGCTCACCGCCCCAGGGCGGTCGTTGGACTGAAGCTTTCTTT.

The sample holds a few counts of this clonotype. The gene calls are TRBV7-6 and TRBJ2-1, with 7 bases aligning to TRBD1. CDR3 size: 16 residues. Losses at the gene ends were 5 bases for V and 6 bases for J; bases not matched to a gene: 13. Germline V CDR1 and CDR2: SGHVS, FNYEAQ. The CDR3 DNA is TGTGCCAGCAGCAGAGACAGGGCTGGTTTCGGCAATGAGCAGTTCTTC. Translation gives CASSRDRAGFGNEQFF.

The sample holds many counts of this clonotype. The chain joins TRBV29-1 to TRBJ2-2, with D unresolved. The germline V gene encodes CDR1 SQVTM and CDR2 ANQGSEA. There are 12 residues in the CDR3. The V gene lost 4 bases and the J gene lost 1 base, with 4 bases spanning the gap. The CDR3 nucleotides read TGCAGCGTTGGCGAGAACACCGGGGAGCTGTTTTTT. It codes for CSVGENTGELFF.

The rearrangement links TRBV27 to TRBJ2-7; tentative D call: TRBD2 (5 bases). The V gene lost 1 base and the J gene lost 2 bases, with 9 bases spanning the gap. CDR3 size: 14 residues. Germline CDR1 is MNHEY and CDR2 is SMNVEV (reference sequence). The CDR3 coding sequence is TGTGCCAGCAGTTTATATCGGGGAACCTACGAGCAGTACTTC. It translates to CASSLYRGTYEQYF.

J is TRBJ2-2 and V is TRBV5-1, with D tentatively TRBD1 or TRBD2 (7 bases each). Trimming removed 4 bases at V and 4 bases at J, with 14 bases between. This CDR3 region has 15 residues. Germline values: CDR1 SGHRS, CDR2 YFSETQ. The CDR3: CASSPQGEGTGELFF. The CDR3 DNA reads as TGCGCCAGCAGCCCCCAGGGGGAGGGCACCGGGGAGCTGTTTTTT.

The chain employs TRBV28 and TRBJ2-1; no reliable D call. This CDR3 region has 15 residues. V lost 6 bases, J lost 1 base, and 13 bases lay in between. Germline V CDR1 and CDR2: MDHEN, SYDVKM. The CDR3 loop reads CASRSLFSSYNEQFF. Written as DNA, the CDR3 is TGTGCCAGCAGATCTCTATTCTCTTCCTACAATGAGCAGTTCTTC.

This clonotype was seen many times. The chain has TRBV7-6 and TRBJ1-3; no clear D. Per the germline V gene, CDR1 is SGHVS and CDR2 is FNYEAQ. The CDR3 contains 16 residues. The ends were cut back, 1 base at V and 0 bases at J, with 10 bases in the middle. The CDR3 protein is CASSLVASNSGNTIYF. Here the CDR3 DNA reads TGTGCCAGCAGCTTAGTTGCCTCAAACTCTGGAAACACCATATATTTT.

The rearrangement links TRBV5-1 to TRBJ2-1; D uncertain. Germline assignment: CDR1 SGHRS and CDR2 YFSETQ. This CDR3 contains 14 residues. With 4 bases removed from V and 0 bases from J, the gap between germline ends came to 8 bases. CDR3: CASSPARSYNEQFF. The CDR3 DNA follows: TGCGCCAGCAGCCCCGCCCGCTCCTACAATGAGCAGTTCTTC.

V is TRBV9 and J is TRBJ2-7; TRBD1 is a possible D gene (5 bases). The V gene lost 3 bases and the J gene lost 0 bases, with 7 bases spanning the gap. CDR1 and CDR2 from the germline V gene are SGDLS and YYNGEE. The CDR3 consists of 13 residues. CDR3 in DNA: TGTGCCAGCAGCGCGGACAACTCCTACGAGCAGTACTTC. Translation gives CASSADNSYEQYF.

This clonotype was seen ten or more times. The CDR3: CASSLGQRTDTQYF. CDR3 DNA sequence: TGCGCCAGCAGCTTGGGTCAGCGCACAGATACGCAGTATTTT. The chain combines TRBV5-1 with TRBJ2-3, with D unclear. The V end lost 0 bases, the J end lost 1 base, and 6 bases lay between the germline ends. Germline lookup yields CDR1 SGHRS and CDR2 YFSETQ. This CDR3 has 14 amino acids. The variable domain in full, completed from reference TRBV5-1 and TRBJ2-3, reads KAGVTQTPRYLIKTRGQQVTLSCSPISGHRSVSWYQQTPGQGLQFLFEYFSETQRNKGNFPGRFSGRQFSNSRSEMNVSTLELGDSALYLCASSLGQRTDTQYFGPGTRLTVL.

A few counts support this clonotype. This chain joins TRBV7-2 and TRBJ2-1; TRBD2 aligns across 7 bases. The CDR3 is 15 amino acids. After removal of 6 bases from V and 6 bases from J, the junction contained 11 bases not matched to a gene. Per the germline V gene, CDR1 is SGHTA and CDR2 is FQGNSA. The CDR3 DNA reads TGTGCCAGCAGTAAGGGCGGCCGGGAGGTCAATGAGCAGTTCTTC. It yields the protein CASSKGGREVNEQFF.

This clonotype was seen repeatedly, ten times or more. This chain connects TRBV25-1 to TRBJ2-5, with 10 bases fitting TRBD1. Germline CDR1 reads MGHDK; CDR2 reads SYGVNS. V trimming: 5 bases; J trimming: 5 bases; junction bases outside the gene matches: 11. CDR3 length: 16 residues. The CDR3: CASSPPVGQGSETQYF. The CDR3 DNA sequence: TGTGCCAGCAGTCCCCCAGTGGGACAGGGGTCGGAGACCCAGTACTTC.

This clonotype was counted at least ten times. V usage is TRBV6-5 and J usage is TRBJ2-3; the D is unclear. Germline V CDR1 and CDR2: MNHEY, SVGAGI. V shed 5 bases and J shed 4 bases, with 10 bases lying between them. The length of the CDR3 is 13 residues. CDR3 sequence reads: CASSRQLADTQYF. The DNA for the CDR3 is TGTGCCAGCAGTCGTCAATTGGCAGATACGCAGTATTTT.

The CDR3 loop is CSAIRDRVSEAFF. As DNA, the CDR3 is TGCAGTGCAATCCGGGACAGGGTCTCTGAAGCTTTCTTT. The chain is built from TRBV20-1 and TRBJ1-1; TRBD1 agrees at 9 bases. V lost 6 bases and J lost 6; bases outside the gene matches: 8. The germline V gene encodes CDR1 DFQATT and CDR2 SNEGSKA (reference sequence). This CDR3 has 13 amino acids.

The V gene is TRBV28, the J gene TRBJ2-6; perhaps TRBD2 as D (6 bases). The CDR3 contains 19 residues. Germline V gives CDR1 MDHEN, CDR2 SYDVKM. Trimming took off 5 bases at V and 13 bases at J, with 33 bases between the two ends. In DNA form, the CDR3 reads TGTGCCAGCAGTGTGTTAGCGGTCGGCGGGCCCCCCCGACGAAGGGTCCTGACTTTC. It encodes CASSVLAVGGPPRRRVLTF.

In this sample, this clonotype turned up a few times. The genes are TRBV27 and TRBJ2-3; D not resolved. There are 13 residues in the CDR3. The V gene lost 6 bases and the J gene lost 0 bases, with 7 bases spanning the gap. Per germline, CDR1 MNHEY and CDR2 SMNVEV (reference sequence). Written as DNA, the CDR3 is TGTGCCAGCAGGGGGATGAGCACAGATACGCAGTATTTT. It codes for CASRGMSTDTQYF.

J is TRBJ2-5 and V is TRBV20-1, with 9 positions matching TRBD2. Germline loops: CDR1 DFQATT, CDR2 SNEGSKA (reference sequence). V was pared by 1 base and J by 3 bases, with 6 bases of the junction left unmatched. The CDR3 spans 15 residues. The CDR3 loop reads CSARGRGGEKETQYF. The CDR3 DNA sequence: TGCAGTGCTAGAGGGCGCGGGGGGGAAAAAGAGACCCAGTACTTC.

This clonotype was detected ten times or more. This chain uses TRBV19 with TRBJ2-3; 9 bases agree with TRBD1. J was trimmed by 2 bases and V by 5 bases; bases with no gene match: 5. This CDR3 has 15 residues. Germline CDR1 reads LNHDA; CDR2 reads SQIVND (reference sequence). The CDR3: CASSSGQGNTDTQYF. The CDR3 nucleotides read TGTGCCAGTAGTTCGGGACAGGGAAACACAGATACGCAGTATTTT.

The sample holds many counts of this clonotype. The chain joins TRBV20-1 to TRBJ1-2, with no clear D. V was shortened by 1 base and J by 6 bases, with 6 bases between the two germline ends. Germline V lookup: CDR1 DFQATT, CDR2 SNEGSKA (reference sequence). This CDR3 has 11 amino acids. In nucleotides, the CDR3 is TGCAGTGCTAGAGTTCAGGATGGCTACACCTTC. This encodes CSARVQDGYTF.

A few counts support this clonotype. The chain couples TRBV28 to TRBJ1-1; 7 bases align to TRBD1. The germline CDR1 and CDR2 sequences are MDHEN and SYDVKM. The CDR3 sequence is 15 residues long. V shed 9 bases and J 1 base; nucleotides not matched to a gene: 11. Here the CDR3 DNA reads TGTGCCAGTGGCCCCCCGGCAGGGGGGAACACTGAAGCTTTCTTT. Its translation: CASGPPAGGNTEAFF.

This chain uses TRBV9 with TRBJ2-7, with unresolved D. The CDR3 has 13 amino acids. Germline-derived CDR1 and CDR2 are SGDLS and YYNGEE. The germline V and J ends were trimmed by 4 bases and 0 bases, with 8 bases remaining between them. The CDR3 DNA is TGTGCCAGCAGCAGGGCGGCCTCCTACGAGCAGTACTTC. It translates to CASSRAASYEQYF.

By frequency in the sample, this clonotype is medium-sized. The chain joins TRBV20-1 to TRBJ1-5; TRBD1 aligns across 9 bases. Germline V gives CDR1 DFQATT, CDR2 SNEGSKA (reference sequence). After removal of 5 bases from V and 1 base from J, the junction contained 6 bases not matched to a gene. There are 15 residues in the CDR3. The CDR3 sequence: CSALFGQGSNQPQHF. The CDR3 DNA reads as TGCAGTGCTCTTTTTGGACAGGGGAGCAATCAGCCCCAGCATTTT.

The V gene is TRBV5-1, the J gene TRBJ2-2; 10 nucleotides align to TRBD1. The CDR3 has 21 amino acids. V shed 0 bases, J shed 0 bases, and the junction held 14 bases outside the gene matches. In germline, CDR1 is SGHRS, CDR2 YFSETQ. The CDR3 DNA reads TGCGCCAGCAGCTTGGCCGGCACCCGGGACAGGGGCATCGCGAACACCGGGGAGCTGTTTTTT. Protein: CASSLAGTRDRGIANTGELFF.